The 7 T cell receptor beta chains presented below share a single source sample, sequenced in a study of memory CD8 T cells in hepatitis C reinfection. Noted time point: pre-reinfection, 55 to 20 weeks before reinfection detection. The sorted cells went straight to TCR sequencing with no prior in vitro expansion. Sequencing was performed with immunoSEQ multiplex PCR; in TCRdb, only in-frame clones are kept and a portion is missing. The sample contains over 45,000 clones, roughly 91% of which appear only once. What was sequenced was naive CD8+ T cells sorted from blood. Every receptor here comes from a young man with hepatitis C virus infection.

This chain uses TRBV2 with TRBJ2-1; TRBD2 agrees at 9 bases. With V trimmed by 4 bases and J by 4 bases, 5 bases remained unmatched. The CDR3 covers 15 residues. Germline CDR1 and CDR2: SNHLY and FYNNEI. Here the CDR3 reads CASSVVAGEYNEQFF. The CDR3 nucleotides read TGTGCCAGCAGTGTAGTAGCGGGAGAGTACAATGAGCAGTTCTTC.

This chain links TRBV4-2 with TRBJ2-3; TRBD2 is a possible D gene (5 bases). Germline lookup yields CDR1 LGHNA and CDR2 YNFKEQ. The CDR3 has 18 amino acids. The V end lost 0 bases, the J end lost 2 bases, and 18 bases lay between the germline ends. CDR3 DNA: TGTGCCAGCAGCCAAGATATCGCCAGCGGACTGTACACAGATACGCAGTATTTT. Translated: CASSQDIASGLYTDTQYF.

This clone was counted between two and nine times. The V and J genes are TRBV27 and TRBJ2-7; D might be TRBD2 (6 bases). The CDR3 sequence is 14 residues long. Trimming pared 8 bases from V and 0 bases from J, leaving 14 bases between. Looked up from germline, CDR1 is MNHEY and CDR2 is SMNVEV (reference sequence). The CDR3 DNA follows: TGTGCCAGCCGGCGGGCGGGGAGCTCCTACGAGCAGTACTTC. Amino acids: CASRRAGSSYEQYF.

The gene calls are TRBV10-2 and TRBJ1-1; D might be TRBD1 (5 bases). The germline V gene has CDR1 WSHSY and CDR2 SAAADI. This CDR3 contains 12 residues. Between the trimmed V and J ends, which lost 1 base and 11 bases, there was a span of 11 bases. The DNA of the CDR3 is TGCGCCAGCAGTGAGTTGACAGTCGGGGCTTTCTTT. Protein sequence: CASSELTVGAFF.

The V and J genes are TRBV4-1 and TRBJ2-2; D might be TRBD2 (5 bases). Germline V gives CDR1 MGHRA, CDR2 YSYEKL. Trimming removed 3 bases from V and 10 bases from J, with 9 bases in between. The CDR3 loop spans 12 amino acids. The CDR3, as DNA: TGCGCCAGCAGCCAGGGAGCGGCGGAGCTGTTTTTT. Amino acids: CASSQGAAELFF.

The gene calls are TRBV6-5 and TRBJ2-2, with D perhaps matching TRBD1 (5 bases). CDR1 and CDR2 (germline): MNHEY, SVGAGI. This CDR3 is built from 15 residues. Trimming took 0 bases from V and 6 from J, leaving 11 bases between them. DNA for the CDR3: TGTGCCAGCAGTTACTCCCCAGGGCTACCCGGGGAGCTGTTTTTT. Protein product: CASSYSPGLPGELFF.

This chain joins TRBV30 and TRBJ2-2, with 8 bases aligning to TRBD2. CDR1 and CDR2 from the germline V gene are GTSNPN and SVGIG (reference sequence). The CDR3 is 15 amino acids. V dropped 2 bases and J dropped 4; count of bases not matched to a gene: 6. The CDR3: CAWSFSGSITGELFF. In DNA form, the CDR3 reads TGTGCCTGGAGTTTCAGCGGGAGTATCACCGGGGAGCTGTTTTTT.